The following is a T cell receptor beta chain sequence with its context. What antigen it recognizes has not been identified. No much larger clone exists at a distance of one base, and base qualities are not known. The source of the sample is a study of control samples from healthy donors and cancer patients (dated by TCRdb to the early 2020s). For CDR1 and CDR2, the germline V gene (reference sequence) lists MNHEY and SMNVEV. The CDR3 numbers 13 residues from cysteine through phenylalanine. Only the CDR3 region is kept as DNA, spanning 39 bases read in frame from base 1. V is cut by 5 bases and J by 6 bases, and the space between the germline ends is 12 bases. Library preparation was by the immunoSEQ multiplex PCR assay. Held by TCRdb, this immuneACCESS table contains in-frame sequences only and omits some clones. Under half of the omission traces to an unresolved V gene where checked; the cause of the rest is unknown. The sample table records 70,000 to 75,000 clones; roughly 87% of these occur just once. The ten largest clones take up approximately 3.6% of the sample.

The sequence was obtained from a woman between 45 and 60 years old in good health. The rearrangement joined TRBV27 to TRBJ2-3; no D gene call is confident. Sequencing was performed on blood. The CDR3 reads CASSPVLRDTQYF. At the DNA level, the sequence is TGTGCCAGCAGTCCCGTCTTGCGGGATACGCAGTATTTT.